The 13 T cell receptor beta chains listed next were all sequenced from one sample in a study of blood T cell repertoires in COVID-19. Assay used: immunoSEQ multiplex PCR; TCRdb lists only in-frame clones, some missing. The sample carries over 150,000 clones, about 73% recorded once. The specimen sequenced was peripheral blood. These receptors all come from a man aged 80 or over with acute or convalescent COVID-19.

The genes are TRBV5-1 and TRBJ2-5, with a weak D call TRBD2 (5 bases). Trimming stripped 5 bases from V and 3 bases from J, with 11 bases between. Germline V gene sequence: CDR1 SGHRS, CDR2 YFSETQ. The CDR3 is 13 amino acids. Here the CDR3 DNA reads TGCGCCAGCAGTACGGACGGGAAAGAGACCCAGTACTTC. Amino acids: CASSTDGKETQYF.

This clone showed up just once. The chain couples TRBV6-6 to TRBJ2-4, with D uncertain. Germline assignment: CDR1 MNHNY and CDR2 SVGAGI (reference sequence). Trimming left V 5 bases short and J 8 bases short, with 10 bases between. The CDR3 is made up of 12 amino acids. The CDR3 nucleotides are TGTGCCAGCAGTCAGAGCGATGACATTCAGTACTTC. This encodes CASSQSDDIQYF.

This sequence joins TRBV10-3 and TRBJ2-7; 9 nucleotides agree with TRBD1. The CDR3 is made up of 16 amino acids. The germline V gene encodes CDR1 ENHRY and CDR2 SYGVKD. V dropped 2 bases and J dropped 3; count of bases not matched to a gene: 8. CDR3 region: CAISETTGQGIYEQYF. The DNA of the CDR3 is TGTGCCATCAGTGAGACAACGGGACAGGGTATCTACGAGCAGTACTTC.

The rearrangement joins TRBV28 to TRBJ2-1, with 9 bases aligning to TRBD1. The CDR3 consists of 15 residues. Trimming took 4 bases from V and 6 from J; bases not matched to a gene: 7. Germline V gene data show CDR1 as MDHEN and CDR2 as SYDVKM. The CDR3 DNA sequence: TGTGCCAGCAGTTCGGGGGACAGGGAAAGCAATGAGCAGTTCTTC. It encodes CASSSGDRESNEQFF.

This clone showed up just a few times. This sequence joins TRBV28 and TRBJ1-2, with 8 bases that match TRBD1. This CDR3 has 16 amino acids. Looked up from germline, CDR1 is MDHEN and CDR2 is SYDVKM. The V and J ends lost 6 bases and 8 bases, in that order; junction bases with no gene match: 17. CDR3: CASRDILPGQVGGYTF. The CDR3 DNA is TGTGCCAGCAGGGACATATTACCGGGACAGGTAGGAGGCTACACCTTC.

This clone was counted between two and nine times. The chain uses TRBV4-1 and TRBJ2-7, with D possibly being TRBD1 (5 bases). Trimming took 2 bases from V and 7 from J, leaving 21 bases between them. The CDR3 covers 16 residues. Germline CDR1 is MGHRA and CDR2 is YSYEKL. The CDR3 sequence: CASSQPGRTRTREQYF. DNA for the CDR3: TGCGCCAGCAGCCAACCTGGACGGACACGCACCAGGGAGCAGTACTTC.

CDR3 nucleotides: TGCAGTGCTAGTACGGCTAGCGGGTCCCAAGAGACCCAGTACTTC. It yields the protein CSASTASGSQETQYF. V gene TRBV20-1 combines with J gene TRBJ2-5; 8 nucleotides agree with TRBD2. The germline V gene has CDR1 DFQATT and CDR2 SNEGSKA (reference sequence). With 3 bases clipped from V and 1 base from J, the junction kept 7 bases outside the gene matches. CDR3 size: 15 residues.

J is TRBJ1-3 and V is TRBV7-9, with D uncertain. Per germline, CDR1 SEHNR and CDR2 FQNEAQ (reference sequence). CDR3 length: 14 amino acids. Trimming removed 0 bases from V and 3 bases from J, with 6 bases in between. CDR3 sequence: CASSLAPGGNTIYF. CDR3 nucleotides: TGTGCCAGCAGCTTAGCCCCGGGTGGAAACACCATATATTTT. The full variable domain, rest sourced from reference TRBV7-9 and TRBJ1-3, is DTGVSQNPRHKITKRGQNVTFRCDPISEHNRLYWYRQTLGQGPEFLTYFQNEAQLEKSRLLSDRFSAERPKGSFSTLEIQRTEQGDSAMYLCASSLAPGGNTIYFGEGSWLTVV.

The V call is TRBV5-4, the J call TRBJ2-1, with D uncertain. The CDR3 totals 14 residues. The V end lost 4 bases, the J end lost 3 bases, and 11 bases lay between the germline ends. Germline assignment: CDR1 SGHNT and CDR2 YYREEE (reference sequence). DNA for the CDR3: TGTGCCAGCAGCGTGCCCCCCAGCTACAATGAGCAGTTCTTC. Protein product: CASSVPPSYNEQFF. Complete variable domain (other parts from reference TRBV5-4 and TRBJ2-1): ETGVTQSPTHLIKTRGQQVTLRCSSQSGHNTVSWYQQALGQGPQFIFQYYREEENGRGNFPPRFSGLQFPNYSSELNVNALELDDSALYLCASSVPPSYNEQFFGPGTRLTVL.

This clone was seen a few times. The genes are TRBV19 and TRBJ1-1, with D perhaps matching TRBD1 (6 bases). Trimming took 6 bases from V and 4 from J, leaving 21 bases between them. The CDR3 has 16 amino acids. From germline, CDR1 is LNHDA and CDR2 SQIVND (reference sequence). The CDR3 DNA reads as TGTGCCAGTAGAGCCGGGACATCGAAAGGAGGCACTGAAGCTTTCTTT. This encodes CASRAGTSKGGTEAFF.

The V and J genes are TRBV10-3 and TRBJ1-2; 7 positions agree with TRBD1. Germline CDR1 is ENHRY and CDR2 is SYGVKD. The junction had 6 bases not matched to a gene; V was cut back by 4 bases and J by 4 bases. The CDR3 length is 14 residues. The DNA for the CDR3 is TGTGCCATCAGTGGCGGGACAGCTCGCTATGGCTACACCTTC. It translates to CAISGGTARYGYTF.

The gene calls are TRBV5-1 and TRBJ1-1; D possibly corresponds to TRBD1 (6 bases). The length of the CDR3 is 15 residues. From germline, CDR1 is SGHRS and CDR2 YFSETQ. The V end was cut by 4 bases, the J end by 0 bases, with 13 bases between. For the CDR3, the DNA is TGCGCCAGCAGCGGGGGGGACATATTGAACACTGAAGCTTTCTTT. Its translation: CASSGGDILNTEAFF.

The chain is built from TRBV10-3 and TRBJ2-2; a weak D match, TRBD1 (5 bases). The V gene lost 0 bases and the J gene lost 1 base, with 9 bases spanning the gap. Germline V gives CDR1 ENHRY, CDR2 SYGVKD. The CDR3 runs to 16 residues. CDR3 bases: TGTGCCATCAGTGAGTCGCGGCAGGGGAACACCGGGGAGCTGTTTTTT. Translating gives CAISESRQGNTGELFF.